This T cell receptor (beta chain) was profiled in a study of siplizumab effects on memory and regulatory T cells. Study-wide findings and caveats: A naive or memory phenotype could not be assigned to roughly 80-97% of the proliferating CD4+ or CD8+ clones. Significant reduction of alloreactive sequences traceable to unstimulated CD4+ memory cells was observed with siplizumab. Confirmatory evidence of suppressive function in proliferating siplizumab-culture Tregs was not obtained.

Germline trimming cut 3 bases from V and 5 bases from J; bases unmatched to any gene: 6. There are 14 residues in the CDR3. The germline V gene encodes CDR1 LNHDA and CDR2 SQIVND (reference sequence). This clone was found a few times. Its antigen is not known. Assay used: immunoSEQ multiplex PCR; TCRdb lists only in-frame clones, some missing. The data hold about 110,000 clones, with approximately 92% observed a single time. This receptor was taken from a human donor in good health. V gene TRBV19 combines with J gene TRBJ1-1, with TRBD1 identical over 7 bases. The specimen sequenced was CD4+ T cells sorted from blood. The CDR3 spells CASSIGRGGTEAFF. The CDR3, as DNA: TGTGCCAGTAGTATTGGCAGGGGGGGAACTGAAGCTTTCTTT.